This T cell receptor beta chain was documented in a study of lymphopenia after photon versus proton radiotherapy. Study observations and caveats: In patients who died, overall survival fell as post-nadir TCR diversity dropped more. Under photons, naive T cells and diversity fell while effector/memory populations rose. Better survival with proton therapy was suggested as possible, not demonstrated.

The CDR3 consists of 13 residues. CDR1 and CDR2 (germline): LNHNV, YYDKDF (reference sequence). Between the trimmed V and J ends, which lost 4 bases and 0 bases, there was a span of 6 bases. For this clone: What it binds is unknown.

Repertoires were generated with immunoSEQ multiplex PCR, while TCRdb's copy carries only in-frame clones and drops some. The sample holds over 50,000 clones, around 86% seen once. The source of this sequence is a man aged 35 to 55 with gastric cancer. The specimen was peripheral blood, collected from a patient treated with photon-based radiotherapy. The chain carries TRBV15 and TRBJ1-2; D is ambiguous. CDR3 sequence: CATSTRTNYGYTF. The CDR3 DNA reads TGTGCCACCAGCACCCGGACTAACTATGGCTACACCTTC.